Here is one T cell receptor (beta chain) with its context. Its antigen is unknown. The source of the sample is a study of OX40 agonist ivuxolimab in advanced cancers. Study-wide results and limits: In CD8+ T cells, expanded clones were on average more numerous than in CD4+.

Here immunoSEQ multiplex PCR was the method, and the copy in TCRdb shows in-frame clones only, minus some. The sample includes 17,000 or so clones, approximately 85% seen only once; the top ten take roughly 30%. This specimen consisted of CD4+ or CD8+ T cells sorted from blood, obtained in a trial of the OX40 agonist ivuxolimab. The sequence came from an adult with an advanced solid tumor such as melanoma, head and neck, liver or kidney cancer.

CDR3 DNA sequence: TGTGCCAGCAGTATACAAGGGGTCTCTGCCGGGGAGCTGTTTTTT. Its protein product is CASSIQGVSAGELFF. This sequence joins TRBV9 and TRBJ2-2; possibly TRBD1 for D (5 bases). With 5 bases removed from V and 6 bases from J, the gap between germline ends came to 17 bases. CDR1 is SGDLS and CDR2 is YYNGEE in the germline V gene. The CDR3 totals 15 residues.